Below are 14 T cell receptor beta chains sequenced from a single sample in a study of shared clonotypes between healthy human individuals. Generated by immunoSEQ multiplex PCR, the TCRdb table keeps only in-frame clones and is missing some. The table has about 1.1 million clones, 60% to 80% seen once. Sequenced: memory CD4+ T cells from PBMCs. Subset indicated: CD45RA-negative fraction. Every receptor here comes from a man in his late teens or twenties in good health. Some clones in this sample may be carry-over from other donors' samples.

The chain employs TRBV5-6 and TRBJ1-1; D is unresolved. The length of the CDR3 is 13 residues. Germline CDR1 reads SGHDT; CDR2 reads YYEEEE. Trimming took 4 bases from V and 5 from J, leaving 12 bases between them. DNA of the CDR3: TGTGCCAGCAGCCCTGGACGACGGACTGAAGCTTTCTTT. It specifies CASSPGRRTEAFF.

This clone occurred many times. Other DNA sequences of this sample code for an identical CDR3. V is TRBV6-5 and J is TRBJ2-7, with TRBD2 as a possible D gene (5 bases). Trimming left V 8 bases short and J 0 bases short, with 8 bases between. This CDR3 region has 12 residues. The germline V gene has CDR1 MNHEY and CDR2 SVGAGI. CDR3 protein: CASQGSSYEQYF. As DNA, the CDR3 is TGTGCCAGCCAAGGGAGCTCCTACGAGCAGTACTTC.

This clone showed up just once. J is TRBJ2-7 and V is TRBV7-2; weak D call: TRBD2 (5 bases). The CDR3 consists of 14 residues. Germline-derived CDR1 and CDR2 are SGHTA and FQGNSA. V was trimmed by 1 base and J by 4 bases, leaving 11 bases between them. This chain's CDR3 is CASSLVVRTYEQYF. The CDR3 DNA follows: TGTGCCAGCAGCTTAGTAGTCAGGACTTACGAGCAGTACTTC.

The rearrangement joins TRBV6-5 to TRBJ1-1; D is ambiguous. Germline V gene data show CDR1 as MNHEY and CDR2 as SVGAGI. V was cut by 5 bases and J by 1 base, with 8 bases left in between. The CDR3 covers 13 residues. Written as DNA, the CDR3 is TGTGCCAGCAGTCCCCCAGCGAACACTGAAGCTTTCTTT. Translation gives CASSPPANTEAFF.

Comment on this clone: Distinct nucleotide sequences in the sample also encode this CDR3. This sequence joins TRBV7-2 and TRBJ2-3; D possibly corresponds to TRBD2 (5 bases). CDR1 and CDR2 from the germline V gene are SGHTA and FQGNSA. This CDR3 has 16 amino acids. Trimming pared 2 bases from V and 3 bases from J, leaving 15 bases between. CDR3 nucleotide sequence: TGTGCCAGCAGCTTATTGGGGAGTCGGTCTACAGATACGCAGTATTTT. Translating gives CASSLLGSRSTDTQYF.

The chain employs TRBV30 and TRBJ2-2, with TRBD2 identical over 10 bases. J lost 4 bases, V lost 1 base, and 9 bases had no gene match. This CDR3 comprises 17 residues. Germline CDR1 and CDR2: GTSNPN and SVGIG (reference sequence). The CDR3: CAWSDRLAGVFTGELFF. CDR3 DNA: TGTGCCTGGAGTGATAGGCTAGCGGGAGTATTCACCGGGGAGCTGTTTTTT.

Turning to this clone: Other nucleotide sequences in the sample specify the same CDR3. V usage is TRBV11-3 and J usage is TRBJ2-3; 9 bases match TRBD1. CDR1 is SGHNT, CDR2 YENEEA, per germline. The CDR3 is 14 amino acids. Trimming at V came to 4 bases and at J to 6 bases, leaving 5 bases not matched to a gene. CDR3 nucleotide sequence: TGTGCCAGCAGCTCGGGACAGGGCAGGGATACGCAGTATTTT. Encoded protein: CASSSGQGRDTQYF. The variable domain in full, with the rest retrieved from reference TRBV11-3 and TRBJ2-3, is EAGVVQSPRYKIIEKKQPVAFWCNPISGHNTLYWYLQNLGQGPELLIRYENEEAVDDSQLPKDRFSAERLKGVDSTLKIQPAELGDSAVYLCASSSGQGRDTQYFGPGTRLTVL.

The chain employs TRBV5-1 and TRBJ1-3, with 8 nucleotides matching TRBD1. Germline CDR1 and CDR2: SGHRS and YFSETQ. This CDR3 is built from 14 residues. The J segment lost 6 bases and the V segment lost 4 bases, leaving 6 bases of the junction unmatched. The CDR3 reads CASSLTGAENTIYF. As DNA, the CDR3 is TGCGCCAGCAGCCTGACAGGGGCAGAAAACACCATATATTTT.

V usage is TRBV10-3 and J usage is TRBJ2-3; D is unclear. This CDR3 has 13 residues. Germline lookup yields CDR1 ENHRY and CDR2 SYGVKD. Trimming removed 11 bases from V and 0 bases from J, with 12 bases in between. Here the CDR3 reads CASGTTSTDTQYF. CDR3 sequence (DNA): TGTGCCTCGGGTACGACTAGCACAGATACGCAGTATTTT.

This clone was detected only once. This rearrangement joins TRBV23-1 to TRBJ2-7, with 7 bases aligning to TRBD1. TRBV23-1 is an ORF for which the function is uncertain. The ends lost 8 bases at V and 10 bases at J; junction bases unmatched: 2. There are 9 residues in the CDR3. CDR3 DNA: TGCGCCAGCGGGACAGAACAGTACTTC. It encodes CASGTEQYF.

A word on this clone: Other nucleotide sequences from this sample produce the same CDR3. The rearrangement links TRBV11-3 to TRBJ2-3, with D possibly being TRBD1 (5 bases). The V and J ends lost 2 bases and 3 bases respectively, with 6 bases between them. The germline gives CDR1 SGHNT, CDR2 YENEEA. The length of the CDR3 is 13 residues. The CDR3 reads CASSLRGTDTQYF. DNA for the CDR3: TGTGCCAGCAGCTTAAGGGGAACAGATACGCAGTATTTT.

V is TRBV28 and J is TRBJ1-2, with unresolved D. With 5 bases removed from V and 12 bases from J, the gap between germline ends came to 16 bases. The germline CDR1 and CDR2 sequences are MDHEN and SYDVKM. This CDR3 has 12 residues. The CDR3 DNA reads TGTGCCAGCAGTCTCCCCTTGGAATGGCACACCTTC. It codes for CASSLPLEWHTF.

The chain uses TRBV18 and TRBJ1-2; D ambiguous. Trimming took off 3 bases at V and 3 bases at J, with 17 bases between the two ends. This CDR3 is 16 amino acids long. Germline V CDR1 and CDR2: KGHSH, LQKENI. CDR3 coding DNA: TGTGCCAGCTCACCGTTTACCGAGCAGAGAGACTATGGCTACACCTTC. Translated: CASSPFTEQRDYGYTF.

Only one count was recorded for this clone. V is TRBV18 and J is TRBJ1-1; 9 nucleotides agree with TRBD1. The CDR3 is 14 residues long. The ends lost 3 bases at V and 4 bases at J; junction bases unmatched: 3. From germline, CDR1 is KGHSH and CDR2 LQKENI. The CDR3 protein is CASSPMTGGTEAFF. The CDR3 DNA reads TGTGCCAGCTCACCCATGACAGGGGGCACTGAAGCTTTCTTT.